This TCR beta chain was retrieved from a study of shared clonotypes between healthy human individuals. In the study overall: For every donor, three CD4 naive, three CD4 memory, two CD8 naive and one CD8 memory plates were used. Study-wide results and caveats: Clonotypes not shared had lower generation probabilities than those common to all four donors.

An even split of each subset's genomic DNA across several immunoSEQ plates was performed. Authors' processing steps: Because ImmunoSEQ provided only junction sequences with no quality scores, the filtering differed. Some clones are missing from TCRdb's copy, which holds only in-frame ones; the method was immunoSEQ multiplex PCR. That table is the source of V, J and clone size, and D and trimming were worked out from the DNA. The table includes over a million clones, around 98% detected once. The CDR3 spans 15 residues. V was shortened by 6 bases and J by 0 bases, with 12 bases between the two germline ends. Germline CDR1 and CDR2: MDHEN and SYDVKM. Notes on this clone: Its matching antigen is unknown.

Sample: naive CD4+ T cells sorted from blood. The subset is: CD45RA+ positively selected. J is TRBJ2-4 and V is TRBV28; unclear D gene. This receptor was taken from a man aged 30-40 years in good health. CDR3 coding DNA: TGTGCCAGCAGCATGCTAAGGTCAGCCAAAAACATTCAGTACTTC. This translates into CASSMLRSAKNIQYF. The full variable domain, in which reference TRBV28 and TRBJ2-4 provide the parts outside the CDR3, is DVKVTQSSRYLVKRTGEKVFLECVQDMDHENMFWYRQDPGLGLRLIYFSYDVKMKEKGDIPEGYSVSREKKERFSLILESASTNQTSMYLCASSMLRSAKNIQYFGAGTRLSVL.